The T cell receptor beta chain described here comes from a study of control samples from healthy donors and cancer patients. Per the germline V gene, CDR1 is SGHNT and CDR2 is YENEEA. V was clipped by 5 bases and J by 8 bases, with 12 bases between them. The CDR3 extends over 13 amino acids. The assay was immunoSEQ multiplex PCR, and TCRdb's table has in-frame clones only and misses some. The sample holds around 170,000 clones, approximately 94% seen once. The sample consisted of blood. V and J are TRBV11-3 and TRBJ1-4; D not resolved. The TCR was taken from a man aged 30 to 45 in good health. CDR3: CASSLRVGEKLFF. CDR3 DNA sequence: TGTGCCAGCAGCCTCCGGGTAGGAGAAAAACTGTTTTTT.